This is a list of T cell receptor beta chains from one sample in a study of radiation and T cells in renal cell carcinoma. Generated by immunoSEQ multiplex PCR, the TCRdb table keeps only in-frame clones and is missing some. The sample includes 140,000 to 150,000 clones, roughly 90% of them seen just once. The sequencing used blood, collected from a patient whose treatment included radiotherapy and nephrectomy. These receptors were obtained from a woman in her 70s with renal cell carcinoma. Each CDR3 is given with its conserved first and last residue. D genes are given only for firm matches. Clone size is stated in some rows and not others, as once, few, many or a class when expanded.

len	abundance	j_gene	d_gene	v_gene	CDR3aa	CDR3nt
16	.	TRBJ1-6	.	TRBV5-4	CASSSLKSSYNSPLHF	TGTGCCAGCAGCTCACTTAAGAGCTCCTATAATTCACCCCTCCACTTT
12	.	TRBJ1-2	.	TRBV14	CASSPQGHGYTF	TGTGCCAGCAGCCCCCAGGGGCATGGCTACACCTTC
12	.	TRBJ2-1	.	TRBV30	CAWSVEGNEQFF	TGTGCCTGGAGTGTGGAAGGGAATGAGCAGTTCTTC
15	.	TRBJ1-1	.	TRBV9	CASSLRGTMNTEAFF	TGTGCCAGCAGCCTCCGAGGAACCATGAACACTGAAGCTTTCTTT
12	.	TRBJ2-7	TRBD2	TRBV7-9	CAAGTTSYEQYF	TGTGCCGCCGGGACTACCTCCTACGAGCAGTACTTC
15	.	TRBJ2-3	.	TRBV5-1	CASGLEVERPDTQYF	TGCGCCAGCGGGTTAGAAGTAGAAAGGCCAGATACGCAGTATTTT
11	.	TRBJ2-5	.	TRBV7-8	CASSFRETQYF	TGTGCCAGCAGCTTTAGGGAGACCCAGTACTTC
13	few	TRBJ1-3	.	TRBV30	CACTKDSGNTIYF	TGTGCCTGCACCAAGGATTCTGGAAACACCATATATTTT
14	.	TRBJ1-4	.	TRBV6-5	CASRSGATNEKLFF	TGTGCCAGCCGGTCGGGGGCAACTAATGAAAAACTGTTTTTT
18	.	TRBJ2-3	TRBD2	TRBV7-2	CASSPWPSGGARGDTQYF	TGTGCCAGCAGTCCCTGGCCGAGCGGGGGGGCCCGCGGGGATACGCAGTATTTT
11	.	TRBJ2-5	.	TRBV19	CASKASQTQYF	TGTGCCAGTAAAGCTAGCCAGACCCAGTACTTC
13	.	TRBJ2-5	.	TRBV5-1	CASNTDLQETQYF	TGCGCCAGCAACACGGACCTACAAGAGACCCAGTACTTC
17	.	TRBJ2-5	.	TRBV11-3	CASSPPRAGTSQETQYF	TGTGCCAGCAGCCCCCCCCGCGCGGGGACATCGCAAGAGACCCAGTACTTC
15	.	TRBJ1-6	.	TRBV5-4	CASSLRELGSSPLHF	TGTGCCAGCAGCTTAAGGGAGTTGGGTAGCTCACCCCTCCACTTT
15	.	TRBJ2-1	TRBD2	TRBV13	CASSFAGGQNNEQFF	TGTGCCAGCAGCTTTGCGGGGGGGCAGAACAATGAGCAGTTCTTC
17	.	TRBJ2-5	TRBD2	TRBV19	CASSSHGLAGRIETQYF	TGTGCCAGTAGTAGCCACGGACTAGCGGGGAGAATAGAGACCCAGTACTTC
14	.	TRBJ2-3	.	TRBV19	CASSLSRAPDTQYF	TGTGCCAGTAGCTTATCACGGGCCCCAGATACGCAGTATTTT
14	.	TRBJ1-1	TRBD1	TRBV2	CASSVQKEGAGTFF	TGTGCCAGCAGTGTCCAAAAAGAGGGGGCGGGCACTTTCTTT
12	.	TRBJ1-1	.	TRBV9	CASSAGRGEAFF	TGTGCCAGCAGCGCCGGGCGGGGGGAAGCTTTCTTT
13	once	TRBJ2-2	.	TRBV2	CAGRTDPTGELFF	TGTGCCGGGAGGACAGACCCCACCGGGGAGCTGTTTTTT
13	.	TRBJ1-6	TRBD1	TRBV7-2	CASRGTGRSPLHF	TGTGCCAGCAGGGGGACAGGGCGATCACCCCTCCACTTT
13	few	TRBJ1-1	.	TRBV6-5	CASSYLRDTEAFF	TGTGCCAGCAGTTATCTCAGGGACACTGAAGCTTTCTTT
11	.	TRBJ2-7	.	TRBV10-3	CAIKTAYEQYF	TGTGCCATCAAGACGGCCTACGAGCAGTACTTC
14	.	TRBJ1-1	TRBD1	TRBV19	CASSMDRDRPEAFF	TGTGCCAGTAGTATGGATCGGGACAGACCTGAAGCTTTCTTT
16	.	TRBJ2-3	.	TRBV29-1	CSVVRQGGKGSDTQYF	TGCAGCGTTGTTCGTCAGGGAGGTAAAGGGTCAGATACGCAGTATTTT
19	.	TRBJ2-7	TRBD2	TRBV7-2	CASSFRSGTSGGRSYEQYF	TGTGCCAGCAGCTTCCGGTCCGGGACTAGCGGGGGAAGGTCCTACGAGCAGTACTTC
15	.	TRBJ2-5	.	TRBV7-2	CASSLDPRAGETQYF	TGTGCCAGCAGCTTAGACCCGCGAGCGGGAGAGACCCAGTACTTC
15	.	TRBJ2-7	.	TRBV5-4	CASSQQGGGSYEQYF	TGTGCCAGCAGCCAACAGGGAGGAGGATCCTACGAGCAGTACTTC
14	.	TRBJ1-1	.	TRBV5-6	CASSWYSMNTEAFF	TGTGCCAGCAGCTGGTACTCCATGAACACTGAAGCTTTCTTT
15	once	TRBJ1-2	TRBD1	TRBV5-1	CASSLDGQGVYGYTF	TGCGCCAGCAGCTTGGACGGGCAGGGGGTCTATGGCTACACCTTC
12	few	TRBJ1-1	.	TRBV7-8	CASSSGYSEAFF	TGTGCCAGCAGCTCGGGATACTCTGAAGCTTTCTTT
14	once	TRBJ1-6	TRBD1	TRBV5-1	CASSPDRGQSPLHF	TGCGCCAGCAGCCCGGACAGGGGGCAATCACCCCTCCACTTT
15	.	TRBJ2-5	TRBD1	TRBV7-2	CASSQPGQGGETQYF	TGTGCCAGCAGCCAACCGGGACAGGGTGGGGAGACCCAGTACTTC
15	.	TRBJ2-1	.	TRBV14	CASSQDWQSYNEQFF	TGTGCCAGCAGCCAAGATTGGCAGTCATACAATGAGCAGTTCTTC
13	.	TRBJ2-2	TRBD1	TRBV30	CAWGDSYTGELFF	TGTGCCTGGGGGGACAGTTACACCGGGGAGCTGTTTTTT
11	.	TRBJ2-5	.	TRBV20-1	CSARLGETQYF	TGCAGTGCACGACTAGGAGAGACCCAGTACTTC
14	.	TRBJ1-2	.	TRBV7-2	CASSPRRNPAGYTF	TGTGCCAGCAGCCCCCGACGGAACCCGGCTGGCTACACCTTC
14	.	TRBJ2-5	.	TRBV7-2	CASSLPLVQETQYF	TGTGCCAGCAGCTTACCACTGGTCCAAGAGACCCAGTACTTC
14	once	TRBJ1-2	.	TRBV29-1	CSVRLKGDINGYTF	TGCAGCGTTAGATTAAAGGGGGACATTAATGGCTACACCTTC
13	few	TRBJ1-1	.	TRBV19	CASSRVLHTEAFF	TGTGCCAGTAGTAGAGTGCTTCACACTGAAGCTTTCTTT
13	.	TRBJ2-3	TRBD2	TRBV2	CASSGGGTDTQYF	TGTGCCAGCAGTGGGGGAGGGACAGATACGCAGTATTTT
16	.	TRBJ2-1	.	TRBV5-4	CASSSGTFHSYNEQFF	TGTGCCAGCAGCTCCGGGACATTCCACTCCTACAATGAGCAGTTCTTC
14	.	TRBJ1-2	.	TRBV7-9	CASSLAGPRNGYTF	TGTGCCAGCAGCTTAGCGGGCCCGAGGAATGGCTACACCTTC
13	.	TRBJ2-7	TRBD1	TRBV7-2	CASSQQGAYEQYF	TGTGCCAGCAGCCAACAGGGGGCCTACGAGCAGTACTTC
11	.	TRBJ2-7	.	TRBV20-1	CSVAEAYEQYF	TGCAGTGTAGCGGAGGCCTACGAGCAGTACTTC
18	.	TRBJ2-2	.	TRBV12-2	CASRTGTSGENNTGELFF	TGTGCAAGTCGCACGGGGACTAGCGGGGAGAACAACACCGGGGAGCTGTTTTTT